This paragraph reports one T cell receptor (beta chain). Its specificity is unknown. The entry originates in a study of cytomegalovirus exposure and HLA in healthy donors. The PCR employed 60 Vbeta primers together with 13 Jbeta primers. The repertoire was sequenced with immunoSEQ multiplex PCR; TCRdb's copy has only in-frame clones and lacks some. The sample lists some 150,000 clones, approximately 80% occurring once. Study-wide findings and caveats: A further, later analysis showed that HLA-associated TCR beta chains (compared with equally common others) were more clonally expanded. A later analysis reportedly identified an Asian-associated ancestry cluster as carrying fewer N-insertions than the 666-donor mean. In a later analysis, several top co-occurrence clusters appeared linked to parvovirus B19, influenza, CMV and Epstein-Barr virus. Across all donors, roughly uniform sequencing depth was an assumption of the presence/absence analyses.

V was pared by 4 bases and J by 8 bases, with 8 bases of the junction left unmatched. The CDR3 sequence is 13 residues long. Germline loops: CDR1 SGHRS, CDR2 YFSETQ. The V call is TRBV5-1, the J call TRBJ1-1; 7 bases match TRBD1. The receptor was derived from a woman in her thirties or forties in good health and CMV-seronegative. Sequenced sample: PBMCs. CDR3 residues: CASSTGESREAFF. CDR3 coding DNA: TGCGCCAGCAGCACAGGGGAATCAAGGGAAGCTTTCTTT.